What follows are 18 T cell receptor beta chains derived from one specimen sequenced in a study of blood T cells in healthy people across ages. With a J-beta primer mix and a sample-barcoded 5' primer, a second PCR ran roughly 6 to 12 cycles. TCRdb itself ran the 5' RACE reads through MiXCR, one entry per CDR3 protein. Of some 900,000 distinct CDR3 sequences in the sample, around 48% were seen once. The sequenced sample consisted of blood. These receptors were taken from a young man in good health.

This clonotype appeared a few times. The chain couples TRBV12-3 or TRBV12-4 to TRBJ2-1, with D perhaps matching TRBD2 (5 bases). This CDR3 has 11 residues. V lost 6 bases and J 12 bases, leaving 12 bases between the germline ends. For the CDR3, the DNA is TGTGCCAGCAGCCAGCGGTTCGGGCAGTTCTTC. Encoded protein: CASSQRFGQFF.

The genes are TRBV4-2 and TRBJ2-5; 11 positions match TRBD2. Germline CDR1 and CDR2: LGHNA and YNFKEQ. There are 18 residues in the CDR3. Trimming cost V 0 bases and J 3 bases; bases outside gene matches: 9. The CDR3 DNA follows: TGTGCCAGCAGCCAAGATCCTAGCGGGGGGACAACCGAAGAGACCCAGTACTTC. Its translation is CASSQDPSGGTTEETQYF.

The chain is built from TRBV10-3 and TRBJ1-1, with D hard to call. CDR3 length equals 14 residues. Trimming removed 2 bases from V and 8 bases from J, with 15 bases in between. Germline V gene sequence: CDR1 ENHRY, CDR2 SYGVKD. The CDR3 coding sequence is TGTGCCATCAGTGAGGCCTCGTTCCGGCGAGAAGCTTTCTTT. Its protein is CAISEASFRREAFF.

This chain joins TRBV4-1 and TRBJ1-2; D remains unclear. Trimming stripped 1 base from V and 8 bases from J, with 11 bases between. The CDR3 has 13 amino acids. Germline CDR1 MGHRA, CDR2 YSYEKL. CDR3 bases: TGCGCCAGCAGCCAAGTTGGTACCCGGGGCTACACCTTC. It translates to CASSQVGTRGYTF.

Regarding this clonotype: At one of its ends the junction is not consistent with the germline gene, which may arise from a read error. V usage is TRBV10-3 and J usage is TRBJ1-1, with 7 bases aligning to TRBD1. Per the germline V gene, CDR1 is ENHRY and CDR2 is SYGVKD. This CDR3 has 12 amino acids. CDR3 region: CAVSQPDRTAFF. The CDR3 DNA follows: TGTGCCGTCAGTCAACCGGACAGGACGGCTTTCTTT.

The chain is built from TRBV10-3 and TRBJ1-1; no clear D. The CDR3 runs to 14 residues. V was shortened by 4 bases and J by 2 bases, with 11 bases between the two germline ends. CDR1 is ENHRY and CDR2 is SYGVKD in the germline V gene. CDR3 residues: CAISGSALNTEAFF. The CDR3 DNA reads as TGTGCCATCAGTGGGTCAGCCCTCAACACTGAAGCTTTCTTT.

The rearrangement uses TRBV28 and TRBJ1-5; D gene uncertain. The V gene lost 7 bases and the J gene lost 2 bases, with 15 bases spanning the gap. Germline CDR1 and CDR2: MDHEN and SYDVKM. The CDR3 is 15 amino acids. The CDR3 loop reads CASTLGSLGNQPQHF. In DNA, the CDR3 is TGTGCCAGCACCCTGGGGTCCCTGGGCAATCAGCCCCAGCATTTT.

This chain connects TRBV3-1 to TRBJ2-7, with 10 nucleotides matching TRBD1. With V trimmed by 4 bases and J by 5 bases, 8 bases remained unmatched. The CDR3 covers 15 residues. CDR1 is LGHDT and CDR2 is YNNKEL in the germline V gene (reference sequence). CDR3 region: CASSPRTGGNHEQYF. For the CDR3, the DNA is TGTGCCAGCAGCCCCCGGACAGGGGGAAACCACGAGCAGTACTTC.

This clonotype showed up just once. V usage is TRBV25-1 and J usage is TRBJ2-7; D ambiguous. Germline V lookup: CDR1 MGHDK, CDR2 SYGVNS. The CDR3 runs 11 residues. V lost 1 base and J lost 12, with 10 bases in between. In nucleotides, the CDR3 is TGTGCCAGCAGTGAATCGACCTCATCGTACTTC. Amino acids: CASSESTSSYF.

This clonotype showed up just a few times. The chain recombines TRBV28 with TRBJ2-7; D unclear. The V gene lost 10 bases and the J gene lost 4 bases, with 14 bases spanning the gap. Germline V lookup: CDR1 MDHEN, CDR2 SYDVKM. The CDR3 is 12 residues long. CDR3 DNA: TGTGCCACCGACGACTCAAAATACGAGCAGTACTTC. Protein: CATDDSKYEQYF.

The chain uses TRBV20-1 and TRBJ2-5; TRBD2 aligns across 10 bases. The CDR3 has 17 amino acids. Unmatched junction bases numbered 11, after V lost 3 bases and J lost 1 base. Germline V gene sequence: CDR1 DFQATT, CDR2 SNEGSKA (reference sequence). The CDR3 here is CSASGTSANTLQETQYF. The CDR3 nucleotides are TGCAGTGCTAGCGGGACTAGCGCGAACACTCTCCAAGAGACCCAGTACTTC.

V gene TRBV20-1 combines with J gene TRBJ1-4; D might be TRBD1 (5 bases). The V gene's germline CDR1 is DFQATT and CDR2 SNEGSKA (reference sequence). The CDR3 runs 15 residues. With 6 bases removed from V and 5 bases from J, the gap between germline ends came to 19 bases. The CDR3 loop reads CSAADIYGGNEKLFF. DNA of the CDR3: TGCAGTGCAGCTGACATCTACGGGGGGAATGAAAAACTGTTTTTT.

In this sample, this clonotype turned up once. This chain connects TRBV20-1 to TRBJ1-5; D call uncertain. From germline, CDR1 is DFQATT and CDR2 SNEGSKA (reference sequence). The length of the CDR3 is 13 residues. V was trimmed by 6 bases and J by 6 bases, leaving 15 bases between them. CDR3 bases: TGCAGTGCCCATACGGGTGATAGTCAGCCCCAGCATTTT. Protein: CSAHTGDSQPQHF.

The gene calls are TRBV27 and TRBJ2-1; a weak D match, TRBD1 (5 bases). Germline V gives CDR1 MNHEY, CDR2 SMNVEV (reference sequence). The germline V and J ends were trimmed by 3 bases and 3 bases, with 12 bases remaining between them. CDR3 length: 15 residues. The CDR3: CASSLWGGNYNEQFF. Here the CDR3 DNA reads TGTGCCAGCAGTTTGTGGGGCGGCAACTACAATGAGCAGTTCTTC.

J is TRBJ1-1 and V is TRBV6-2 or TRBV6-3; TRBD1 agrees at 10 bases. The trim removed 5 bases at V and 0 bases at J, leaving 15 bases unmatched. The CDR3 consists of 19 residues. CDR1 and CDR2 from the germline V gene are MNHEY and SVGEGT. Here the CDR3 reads CASSHRGTGVSKVNTEAFF. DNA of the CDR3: TGTGCCAGCAGTCACCGCGGGACAGGGGTTTCTAAGGTGAACACTGAAGCTTTCTTT.

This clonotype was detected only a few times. In nucleotides, the CDR3 is TGTGCCAGCAGGCGGGACAGTTCCTTTGATGAGCAGTTCTTC. This codes for CASRRDSSFDEQFF. V usage is TRBV12-3 or TRBV12-4 and J usage is TRBJ2-1, with a weak D call TRBD1 (7 bases). Trimming removed 6 bases at V and 8 bases at J, with 17 bases between. This CDR3 region has 14 residues.

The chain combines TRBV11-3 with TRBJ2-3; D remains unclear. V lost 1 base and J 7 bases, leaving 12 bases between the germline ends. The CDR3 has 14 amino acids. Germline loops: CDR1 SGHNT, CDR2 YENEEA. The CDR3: CASSLGSLAHTQYF. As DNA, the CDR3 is TGTGCCAGCAGCTTAGGGAGCTTGGCACATACGCAGTATTTT.

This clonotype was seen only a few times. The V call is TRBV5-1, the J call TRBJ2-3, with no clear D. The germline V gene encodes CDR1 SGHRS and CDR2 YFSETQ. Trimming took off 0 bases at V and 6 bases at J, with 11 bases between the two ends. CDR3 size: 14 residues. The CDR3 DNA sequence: TGCGCCAGCAGCTTGGCCGGTTTGGGGGATACGCAGTATTTT. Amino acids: CASSLAGLGDTQYF. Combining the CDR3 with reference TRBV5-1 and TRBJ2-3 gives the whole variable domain KAGVTQTPRYLIKTRGQQVTLSCSPISGHRSVSWYQQTPGQGLQFLFEYFSETQRNKGNFPGRFSGRQFSNSRSEMNVSTLELGDSALYLCASSLAGLGDTQYFGPGTRLTVL.